The rows below give T cell receptor beta chains drawn from one sample of a study of vaccination effects on CD4 cells after COVID-19. Their specific antigens are unknown. Clones were read by immunoSEQ multiplex PCR, and TCRdb kept only the in-frame ones, dropping some. The data contain 30,000 to 40,000 clones, roughly 72% of them singletons. The sequencing used CD4+ T cells from PBMCs cultured with HCoV-OC43 spike peptides, collected before COVID-19 vaccination. Receptors were obtained from a human donor who received a COVID-19 vaccine. Both conserved end residues are part of each CDR3. Some rows have no size entry. The others give once, few or many, or a class for an expanded clone.

clone_size	j_call	v_call	cdr3_aa
-	TRBJ1-4	TRBV5-1	CASSSSTPGTGTGKLFF
-	TRBJ1-6	TRBV9	CASSSQGARRNSPLHF
few	TRBJ1-6	TRBV27	CASSFRREDNSPLHF
-	TRBJ2-3	TRBV28	CASRGRGRGDTQYF
few	TRBJ1-2	TRBV28	CASSLTSLYGYTF
-	TRBJ2-5	TRBV18	CASSLGGQETQYF
-	TRBJ1-1	TRBV10-3	CAISETSGGTEAFF
-	TRBJ1-2	TRBV9	CASSATTNTRGGYTF
-	TRBJ2-7	TRBV6-5	CASGGFRDYEQYF
-	TRBJ1-1	TRBV9	CASSGIGTGGEAFF
few	TRBJ2-7	TRBV4-1	CASSQAIADYYEQYF
-	TRBJ1-2	TRBV27	CASSLLPDRGYGYTF
-	TRBJ2-6	TRBV12-3/TRBV12-4	CASRSGANVLTF